A single sample gave rise to the 22 T cell receptor beta chains below, sequenced in a study of CD8+CD57+ T cells in acquired aplastic anemia. Both TCR beta VDJ combination and CDR3 sequence profiling were carried out. Genomic DNA was the template for this profiling. Via MiXCR, TCRdb re-called the reads, giving one row per CDR3 protein. The table shows about 170,000 distinct CDR3 sequences, with approximately 40% occurring only once. Sample: sorted CD4+, CD8+, or CD8+CD57+ T cells (not recorded which) from PBMCs. The receptors here all came from a human donor in good health.

This clonotype came up many times. The chain recombines TRBV5-1 with TRBJ2-5; D uncertain. With 4 bases removed from V and 2 bases from J, the gap between germline ends came to 3 bases. The CDR3 is 11 amino acids. Germline values: CDR1 SGHRS, CDR2 YFSETQ. The CDR3 loop reads CASSVQETQYF. Written as DNA, the CDR3 is TGCGCCAGCAGCGTGCAAGAGACCCAGTACTTC. Filled out from reference TRBV5-1 and TRBJ2-5, the complete variable domain reads KAGVTQTPRYLIKTRGQQVTLSCSPISGHRSVSWYQQTPGQGLQFLFEYFSETQRNKGNFPGRFSGRQFSNSRSEMNVSTLELGDSALYLCASSVQETQYFGPGTRLLVL.

This clonotype was seen repeatedly, ten times or more. The rearrangement uses TRBV9 and TRBJ2-2; D is uncertain. The CDR3 is 14 amino acids. CDR1 SGDLS and CDR2 YYNGEE come from the germline V gene. Trimming left V 6 bases short and J 0 bases short, with 9 bases between. In nucleotides, the CDR3 is TGTGCCAGCAATAAGTTTACGAACACCGGGGAGCTGTTTTTT. It encodes CASNKFTNTGELFF.

The sample holds many counts of this clonotype. This sequence joins TRBV7-9 and TRBJ2-3; 8 bases match TRBD2. The CDR3 loop spans 15 amino acids. Germline-derived CDR1 and CDR2 are SEHNR and FQNEAQ (reference sequence). V lost 5 bases and J lost 2; bases outside the gene matches: 6. The DNA of the CDR3 is TGTGCCAGCAGCCTTCGGACTAGCTACACAGATACGCAGTATTTT. Its translation: CASSLRTSYTDTQYF.

This chain links TRBV6-1 with TRBJ2-2; D perhaps matches TRBD2 (5 bases). This CDR3 is built from 11 residues. V dropped 11 bases and J dropped 3 bases, with 7 bases sitting between them. Germline CDR1 is MNHNS and CDR2 is SASEGT. DNA for the CDR3: TGTGCCCTGAGGGACACCGGGGAGCTGTTTTTT. Encoded protein: CALRDTGELFF.

On this clonotype itself: Relative to the germline gene, one junction end is altered; a read error may explain this. The gene calls are TRBV11-2 and TRBJ2-1; 15 nucleotides match TRBD2. Per the germline V gene, CDR1 is SGHAT and CDR2 is FQNNGV. The CDR3 runs to 17 residues. In DNA, the CDR3 is TGTGCCAGCAGCTCAGGGACTAGCGGGGGGACATACAATGAACAGTTCTTC. Protein sequence: CASSSGTSGGTYNEQFF.

This clonotype was seen a handful of times. CDR3 in amino acids: CATSRYLPHGGTPYEQYF. CDR3 sequence (DNA): TGTGCCACCAGTCGCTACCTACCACATGGAGGGACTCCCTACGAGCAGTACTTC. The chain combines TRBV15 with TRBJ2-7; D may be TRBD2 (6 bases). CDR3 size: 18 residues. Germline CDR1 is LNHNV and CDR2 is YYDKDF (reference sequence). Trimming left V 6 bases short and J 2 bases short, with 26 bases between.

The chain joins TRBV25-1 to TRBJ1-5; D perhaps matches TRBD1 (6 bases). The CDR3 is made up of 12 amino acids. CDR1 is MGHDK and CDR2 is SYGVNS in the germline V gene. The V end was cut by 4 bases, the J end by 7 bases, with 8 bases between. CDR3 in DNA: TGTGCCAGCAGTGTGGGGGCCCAGCCCCAGCATTTT. As protein: CASSVGAQPQHF.

This clonotype was found many times. The chain has TRBV2 and TRBJ2-2; the D call may be TRBD1 or TRBD2 (5 bases each). Looked up from germline, CDR1 is SNHLY and CDR2 is FYNNEI. The CDR3 consists of 15 residues. V was shortened by 6 bases and J by 3 bases, with 14 bases between the two germline ends. DNA of the CDR3: TGTGCCAGCAGGTCCCAGGGAGTGGACACCGGGGAGCTGTTTTTT. Translating gives CASRSQGVDTGELFF.

This clonotype has ten or more counts. V usage is TRBV20-1 and J usage is TRBJ2-7; no reliable D call. The germline V gene has CDR1 DFQATT and CDR2 SNEGSKA (reference sequence). The CDR3 contains 13 residues. V dropped 6 bases and J dropped 0 bases, with 12 bases sitting between them. In DNA form, the CDR3 reads TGCAGTGCCACTCCAGAATACTCCTACGAGCAGTACTTC. It yields the protein CSATPEYSYEQYF.

J is TRBJ2-3 and V is TRBV2; TRBD2 matches at 15 bases. The germline V gene encodes CDR1 SNHLY and CDR2 FYNNEI. Losses at the gene ends were 10 bases for V and 6 bases for J; bases not matched to a gene: 8. This CDR3 spans 15 amino acids. The CDR3 spells CATPNGTSGGDTQYF. The CDR3 DNA reads as TGTGCCACCCCAAACGGGACTAGCGGGGGGGATACGCAGTATTTT.

This clonotype has a handful of counts. The chain carries TRBV6-5 and TRBJ1-1; D is ambiguous. Per germline, CDR1 MNHEY and CDR2 SVGAGI. The V end lost 4 bases, the J end lost 6 bases, and 12 bases lay between the germline ends. This CDR3 has 13 amino acids. CDR3 nucleotides: TGTGCCAGCAGTTCCCGATTTGGGGCTGAAGCTTTCTTT. This sequence encodes CASSSRFGAEAFF.

The V call is TRBV24-1, the J call TRBJ2-2; 7 bases map to TRBD1. The junction had 11 bases not matched to a gene; V was cut back by 5 bases and J by 6 bases. Germline CDR1 and CDR2: KGHDR and SFDVKD. The length of the CDR3 is 16 residues. CDR3 sequence reads: CATSVPRQGQAGELFF. The DNA of the CDR3 is TGTGCCACCAGTGTTCCGAGACAGGGTCAGGCCGGGGAGCTGTTTTTT.

The rearrangement uses TRBV20-1 and TRBJ2-1; TRBD2 aligns across 12 bases. The trim removed 0 bases at V and 3 bases at J, leaving 12 bases unmatched. The length of the CDR3 is 19 residues. Germline V CDR1 and CDR2: DFQATT, SNEGSKA (reference sequence). The CDR3 spells CSARDGSGILAGGYNEQFF. The CDR3 region has the DNA TGCAGTGCTAGAGATGGTTCGGGGATACTAGCGGGGGGCTACAATGAGCAGTTCTTC.

In its sample, this clonotype was seen many times. The V gene is TRBV7-3, the J gene TRBJ2-7; D may be TRBD1 (5 bases). V was clipped by 4 bases and J by 6 bases, with 13 bases between them. This CDR3 comprises 13 residues. Germline assignment: CDR1 SGHTA and CDR2 FQGTGA. CDR3 DNA: TGTGCCAGCAGCTCAGGGTATTCGGGCGAGCAGTACTTC. As protein: CASSSGYSGEQYF.

The V gene is TRBV28, the J gene TRBJ2-5; TRBD2 agrees at 8 bases. Losses at the gene ends were 3 bases for V and 1 base for J; bases not matched to a gene: 4. This CDR3 is built from 15 residues. CDR1 and CDR2 (germline): MDHEN, SYDVKM. In nucleotides, the CDR3 is TGTGCCAGCAGTTTCCAGCGGGAGCCCCAAGAGACCCAGTACTTC. Its translation: CASSFQREPQETQYF.

This clonotype was seen many times. The CDR3 here is CASSLPLAGNNEQFF. The CDR3 region has the DNA TGTGCCAGCAGCTTACCACTAGCGGGGAACAATGAGCAGTTCTTC. The V and J genes are TRBV7-9 and TRBJ2-1, with 10 bases aligning to TRBD2. The CDR3 covers 15 residues. V shed 2 bases, J shed 5 bases, and the junction held 3 bases outside the gene matches. CDR1 is SEHNR and CDR2 is FQNEAQ in the germline V gene (reference sequence).

This clonotype was counted a few times. J is TRBJ2-1 and V is TRBV30, with 8 positions matching TRBD1. This CDR3 comprises 15 residues. Germline V CDR1 and CDR2: GTSNPN, SVGIG (reference sequence). The junction had 8 bases not matched to a gene; V was cut back by 4 bases and J by 3 bases. The CDR3 coding sequence is TGTGCCTGGAACGGGGCGACAGGGGACTACAATGAGCAGTTCTTC. This encodes CAWNGATGDYNEQFF.

The CDR3 here is CASRPPRSERGQTVDEQFF. The DNA for the CDR3 is TGTGCCAGCAGGCCCCCCAGGTCGGAGCGGGGACAAACCGTCGATGAGCAGTTCTTC. The chain recombines TRBV7-3 with TRBJ2-1, with a weak D call TRBD2 (7 bases). The CDR3 loop spans 19 amino acids. The germline V and J ends were trimmed by 6 bases and 8 bases, with 32 bases remaining between them. Looked up from germline, CDR1 is SGHTA and CDR2 is FQGTGA.

Ten or more counts support this clonotype. The chain links TRBV2 to TRBJ2-1, with 7 bases fitting TRBD2. CDR1 SNHLY and CDR2 FYNNEI come from the germline V gene. J was trimmed by 7 bases and V by 9 bases; bases with no gene match: 9. The CDR3 is 13 residues long. CDR3: CASGGGERNEQFF. DNA of the CDR3: TGTGCCAGTGGGGGGGGGGAGAGGAATGAGCAGTTCTTC.

V gene TRBV2 combines with J gene TRBJ1-1; a possible D gene is TRBD1 (6 bases). V was trimmed by 4 bases and J by 4 bases, leaving 13 bases between them. This CDR3 has 14 residues. Germline V lookup: CDR1 SNHLY, CDR2 FYNNEI. CDR3 region: CASSVGQGSTEAFF. The CDR3 DNA reads as TGTGCCAGCAGTGTCGGTCAGGGGAGCACTGAAGCTTTCTTT.

The chain joins TRBV25-1 to TRBJ1-1; maybe TRBD1 (6 bases). The germline CDR1 and CDR2 sequences are MGHDK and SYGVNS. Between the trimmed V and J ends, which lost 8 bases and 4 bases, there was a span of 11 bases. CDR3 length: 12 residues. This chain's CDR3 is CASSGTLTEAFF. The CDR3 coding sequence is TGTGCCAGCTCCGGGACACTCACTGAAGCTTTCTTT.

This chain joins TRBV7-2 and TRBJ1-1; D is uncertain. The V and J ends lost 4 bases and 2 bases respectively, with 5 bases between them. Germline V gene lookup returns CDR1 SGHTA and CDR2 FQGNSA. This CDR3 comprises 12 residues. CDR3 loop: CASSYYNTEAFF. The CDR3 DNA is TGTGCCAGCAGCTACTACAACACTGAAGCTTTCTTT.